This T cell receptor beta chain derives from a study of blood T cell repertoires in COVID-19. CDR3 length equals 14 residues. Unmatched junction bases numbered 5, after V lost 2 bases and J lost 4 bases. Germline V gene lookup returns CDR1 SGDLS and CDR2 YYNGEE. Method: immunoSEQ multiplex PCR; TCRdb's copy keeps in-frame clones and lacks some. The sample lists about 240,000 clones, around 81% occurring once. This clone was found once. Sequencing was done on a sample of peripheral blood. The chain uses TRBV9 and TRBJ1-2; 7 positions agree with TRBD1. The origin of this receptor is a man aged 25 to 40 who had recovered from COVID-19. The CDR3 bases are TGTGCCAGCAGCGTTAACAGGGGCTCCTATGGCTACACCTTC. It specifies CASSVNRGSYGYTF.